These T cell receptor beta chains were read from a single sample in a study of spatial heterogeneity in lung cancer. TCRdb itself ran the 5' RACE reads through MiXCR, one entry per CDR3 protein. The profile shows about 9,600 distinct CDR3 sequences, around 6.3% of them singletons. Material: lung tumor tissue, obtained at surgery. The receptors were sampled from a female donor with early-stage non-small cell lung cancer. Both conserved end residues are part of each CDR3. D genes are given only for firm matches. Clone sizes are given selectively: once, few, many, or a class where the clone is expanded.

j_gene | d_gene | v_gene | abundance | CDR3nt | CDR3aa
TRBJ2-6 | - | TRBV2 | few | TGTGCCAGCAGACCCGACAACTCCGGGGCCAACGTCCTGACTTTC | CASRPDNSGANVLTF
TRBJ1-5 | - | TRBV12-3/TRBV12-4 | - | TGTGCCAGCAGTCGCATAACGGACAGCAATAGCAATCAGCCCCAGCATTTT | CASSRITDSNSNQPQHF
TRBJ2-6 | - | TRBV12-3/TRBV12-4 | many | TGTGCCAGCAGTTTACTAGGGATTGGGGCCAACGTCCTGACTTTC | CASSLLGIGANVLTF
TRBJ1-4 | - | TRBV6-1 | - | TGTGCCAGCAGTGAAATTAGATGGCCAGACATAAACGAAAAACTGTTTTTT | CASSEIRWPDINEKLFF
TRBJ2-3 | TRBD2 | TRBV28 | many | TGTGCCAGCATCCGACTAGCGGGGGACGCAGATACGCAGTATTTT | CASIRLAGDADTQYF
TRBJ1-6 | - | TRBV3-1 | many | TGTGCCAGCAGCCCCGGACTGGTACCACCCCTCCACTTT | CASSPGLVPPLHF
TRBJ1-1 | - | TRBV21-1 | many | TGTGCCAGCAGCAAATCTCGGGCAGGGGGGAAGGGGAACACTGAAGCTTTCTTT | CASSKSRAGGKGNTEAFF
TRBJ1-2 | TRBD1 | TRBV28 | large | TGTGCCAGCAGCACTCTGGACAGGATCCGCGGCTACACCTTC | CASSTLDRIRGYTF
TRBJ2-7 | - | TRBV3-1 | many | TGTGCCAGCAGCCAAGGCCGTAACTACGAGCAGTACTTC | CASSQGRNYEQYF
TRBJ1-1 | - | TRBV6-6 | once | TGTGCCAGCAGTTACTCTTTGGGCACTGAAGCTTTCTTT | CASSYSLGTEAFF
TRBJ1-2 | TRBD1 | TRBV10-3 | medium-sized | TGTGCCATCAGGGGACAGACCACTAACTATGGCTACACCTTC | CAIRGQTTNYGYTF
TRBJ2-2 | TRBD2 | TRBV7-2 | - | TGTGCCAGCAGGACGGGAGGGGGTGGCACCGGGGAGCTGTTTTTT | CASRTGGGGTGELFF
TRBJ2-7 | - | TRBV28 | - | TGTGCCAGCAGCTTGACACTAATCTCCTACGAGCAGTACTTC | CASSLTLISYEQYF
TRBJ1-6 | - | TRBV6-5 | - | TGTGCCAGCAGTATAGGACAGACCTATTCACCCCTCCACTTT | CASSIGQTYSPLHF
TRBJ1-1 | - | TRBV6-1 | few | TGTGCCAGTTGTACGACATGGAACACTGAAGCTTTCTTT | CASCTTWNTEAFF
TRBJ2-1 | TRBD2 | TRBV7-7 | few | TGTGCTAGCAGCTTTGGAAGCGGGGGGGCCGGCGAGCAGTTCTTC | CASSFGSGGAGEQFF
TRBJ1-3 | - | TRBV10-3 | - | TGTGCCATCAAGGGAAGTGGAAACACCATATATTTT | CAIKGSGNTIYF
TRBJ2-3 | - | TRBV9 | - | TGTGCCAGCAGCGTAGACCCTACGATGGATACGCAGTATTTT | CASSVDPTMDTQYF
TRBJ2-3 | - | TRBV6-6 | - | TGTGCCAGCAGTTACAGGCGGGAAGATACGCAGTATTTT | CASSYRREDTQYF
TRBJ2-7 | TRBD1 | TRBV28 | - | TGTGCCAGCAGCCGGACAGGGGGGACCTACGAGCAGTACTTC | CASSRTGGTYEQYF
TRBJ2-1 | TRBD1 | TRBV20-1 | - | TGCAGTGCAATCCAGGGGGACAATGAGCAGTTCTTC | CSAIQGDNEQFF
TRBJ2-3 | TRBD2 | TRBV9 | few | TGTGCCAGCAGCGTAAGGGACTACCCAAGCACAGATACGCAGTATTTT | CASSVRDYPSTDTQYF
TRBJ2-1 | - | TRBV5-4 | - | TGTGCCAGCAGCTACGGGCTCGAGTCCCACCTACAATATGAGCAGTTCTTC | CASSYGLESHLQYEQFF
TRBJ2-3 | TRBD1 | TRBV20-1 | many | TGCAGGGGGGACAGGGGATCAACAGATACGCAGTATTTT | CRGDRGSTDTQYF
TRBJ2-3 | TRBD1 | TRBV5-1 | few | TGCGCCAGCAGCTCACAGGGGGCCTTAACAGATACGCAGTATTTT | CASSSQGALTDTQYF
TRBJ1-3 | - | TRBV4-3 | - | TGCGCCAGCAGCCAAGATCCGGGGGGCTCTGGAAACACCATATATTTT | CASSQDPGGSGNTIYF